The 19 T cell receptor beta chains given below trace back to one sample, sequenced in a study of blood T cells in healthy people across ages. The authors ran a second PCR of 7 to 11 cycles using a sample-barcoded 5' primer and a J-beta primer mix. TCRdb analysed the 5' RACE reads with MiXCR anew, one entry per CDR3 protein. The sample includes around 1.5 million distinct CDR3 sequences, roughly 30% of them seen just once. Sequencing input: blood. Receptors originate from a woman aged 30 to 39 in good health.

The DNA for the CDR3 is TGTGCCAGCAGCCAAAGACAGGCTAGCACAGATACGCAGTATTTT. This codes for CASSQRQASTDTQYF. The chain has TRBV3-1 and TRBJ2-3, with D perhaps matching TRBD1 (6 bases). The CDR3 contains 15 residues. V lost 2 bases, J lost 0 bases, and 9 bases lay in between. Looked up from germline, CDR1 is LGHDT and CDR2 is YNNKEL (reference sequence).

This clonotype was recorded many times. This chain links TRBV9 with TRBJ2-5; 8 nucleotides align to TRBD2. After removal of 0 bases from V and 4 bases from J, the junction contained 5 bases not matched to a gene. From germline, CDR1 is SGDLS and CDR2 YYNGEE. The CDR3 extends over 15 amino acids. CDR3 bases: TGTGCCAGCAGCGTAGCGGGAGGGTACGGAGAGACCCAGTACTTC. As protein: CASSVAGGYGETQYF.

Regarding this clonotype: This CDR3 fails to terminate in the conserved phenylalanine or tryptophan, so it likely reflects a read error. The chain uses TRBV7-2 and TRBJ2-7; 7 nucleotides line up with TRBD1. The CDR3 length is 15 residues. Germline V gives CDR1 SGHTA, CDR2 FQGNSA. Losses at the gene ends were 1 base for V and 0 bases for J; bases not matched to a gene: 3. The CDR3, as DNA: TGTGCCAGCAGCTTAGGCCCAGGGGGCTCCTACGAGCAGTACTGC. Its translation is CASSLGPGGSYEQYC.

This clonotype was observed a handful of times. J is TRBJ1-2 and V is TRBV6-6; perhaps TRBD1 as D (6 bases). Germline assignment: CDR1 MNHNY and CDR2 SVGAGI (reference sequence). Trimming took off 2 bases at V and 7 bases at J, with 20 bases between the two ends. The CDR3 totals 16 residues. In DNA form, the CDR3 reads TGTGCCAGCAGTTACACCCGGACAGACCTGTTTTCTGGCTACACCTTC. It yields the protein CASSYTRTDLFSGYTF.

This clonotype has only a few counts. The chain couples TRBV7-8 to TRBJ2-7, with 8 bases identical to TRBD2. This CDR3 is 15 amino acids long. Germline CDR1 and CDR2: SGHVS and FQNEAQ. Germline trimming cut 6 bases from V and 1 base from J; bases unmatched to any gene: 8. The CDR3 region is CASRPGGVRSYEQYF. The CDR3 DNA sequence: TGTGCCAGCAGACCGGGGGGGGTAAGGTCCTACGAGCAGTACTTC.

In this sample, this clonotype turned up many times. The chain is built from TRBV13 and TRBJ2-1; D is uncertain. Germline CDR1 is PRHDT and CDR2 is FYEKMQ (reference sequence). V lost 3 bases to trimming and J lost 1 base, with 7 bases between them. This CDR3 spans 14 amino acids. The CDR3 DNA sequence: TGTGCCAGCAGCTTCGGCAGGTCCTACAATGAGCAGTTCTTC. Translated, it gives CASSFGRSYNEQFF.

The rearrangement joins TRBV2 to TRBJ1-2; perhaps TRBD1 as D (6 bases). CDR3 size: 12 residues. V was shortened by 4 bases and J by 5 bases, with 8 bases between the two germline ends. In germline, CDR1 is SNHLY, CDR2 FYNNEI. For the CDR3, the DNA is TGTGCCAGCAGTGGGGACACTTATGGCTACACCTTC. This sequence encodes CASSGDTYGYTF.

This clonotype was observed a single time. The chain couples TRBV7-8 to TRBJ1-6; D might be TRBD1 (6 bases). In germline, CDR1 is SGHVS, CDR2 FQNEAQ. Trimming pared 4 bases from V and 2 bases from J, leaving 9 bases between. The CDR3 consists of 15 residues. The CDR3 region has the DNA TGTGCCAGCAGCTCAGGGGTAACCTATAATTCACCCCTCCACTTT. It codes for CASSSGVTYNSPLHF.

This clonotype was recorded many times. The chain uses TRBV6-6 and TRBJ1-1, with a tentative D call TRBD1 (6 bases). Germline values: CDR1 MNHNY, CDR2 SVGAGI (reference sequence). The CDR3 is 15 amino acids. V dropped 0 bases and J dropped 6 bases, with 14 bases sitting between them. The CDR3 DNA reads TGTGCCAGCAGTTACTCCCGGGGGGCCGGGGCTGAAGCTTTCTTT. As protein: CASSYSRGAGAEAFF.

A few counts support this clonotype. The rearrangement uses TRBV7-9 and TRBJ2-7; D remains unclear. The CDR3 runs to 14 residues. The germline V gene encodes CDR1 SEHNR and CDR2 FQNEAQ (reference sequence). The V end was cut by 1 base, the J end by 4 bases, with 11 bases between. This CDR3 reads CASSLEIGAYEQYF. Written as DNA, the CDR3 is TGTGCCAGCAGCTTAGAAATCGGCGCATACGAGCAGTACTTC.

V is TRBV29-1 and J is TRBJ2-7; 7 nucleotides agree with TRBD1. J lost 3 bases, V lost 5 bases, and 7 bases had no gene match. Germline loops: CDR1 SQVTM, CDR2 ANQGSEA. The CDR3 has 13 residues. The chain's CDR3 is CSVQDRSFYEQYF. DNA of the CDR3: TGCAGCGTTCAGGACAGGAGTTTCTACGAGCAGTACTTC.

The gene calls are TRBV20-1 and TRBJ2-5; no definite D call. Trimming cost V 2 bases and J 1 base, with 11 bases left between them. Per germline, CDR1 DFQATT and CDR2 SNEGSKA (reference sequence). The CDR3 runs 14 residues. The CDR3 nucleotides are TGCAGTGCTAGACCGAGTGGGTTCCAAGAGACCCAGTACTTC. This gives the protein CSARPSGFQETQYF.

The genes are TRBV30 and TRBJ2-5; D may be TRBD1 or TRBD2 (5 bases each). Germline V gene sequence: CDR1 GTSNPN, CDR2 SVGIG (reference sequence). V dropped 5 bases and J dropped 11 bases, with 15 bases sitting between them. The CDR3 runs 11 residues. CDR3 in amino acids: CAWGHLGEQYF. CDR3 DNA sequence: TGTGCCTGGGGACACCTCGGGGAGCAGTACTTC.

Only a few counts were recorded for this clonotype. The rearrangement uses TRBV25-1 and TRBJ2-3; a weak D match, TRBD2 (5 bases). The germline V and J ends were trimmed by 8 bases and 2 bases, with 14 bases remaining between them. This CDR3 region has 14 residues. Germline assignment: CDR1 MGHDK and CDR2 SYGVNS. The CDR3 loop is CASGRGLTTDTQYF. The CDR3 bases are TGTGCCAGCGGGAGAGGGTTGACCACAGATACGCAGTATTTT.

This clonotype was counted between two and nine times. The genes are TRBV15 and TRBJ2-5; TRBD2 aligns across 10 bases. This CDR3 region has 15 residues. J lost 5 bases, V lost 5 bases, and 8 bases had no gene match. The V gene's germline CDR1 is LNHNV and CDR2 YYDKDF (reference sequence). CDR3 bases: TGTGCCACCAGCGCTAGCGGGAGTTTTTCTGAGACCCAGTACTTC. This gives the protein CATSASGSFSETQYF.

The chain uses TRBV29-1 and TRBJ2-7, with 10 bases aligning to TRBD2. The CDR3 totals 16 residues. The V segment lost 3 bases and the J segment 4 bases; nucleotides outside the gene matches: 12. Germline V gene sequence: CDR1 SQVTM, CDR2 ANQGSEA. The CDR3 sequence is CSVEGGFSGRIYEQYF. CDR3 nucleotide sequence: TGCAGCGTTGAGGGAGGATTTAGCGGGAGGATTTACGAGCAGTACTTC.

As for this clonotype: A junction end diverges from the germline sequence, so it may reflect a read error. The chain is built from TRBV27 and TRBJ2-3, with 8 bases fitting TRBD1. Germline assignment: CDR1 MNHEY and CDR2 SMNVEV (reference sequence). This CDR3 contains 17 residues. The CDR3 protein is CASSLPKQGDSTDTQYF. The CDR3 DNA reads as TGTGCCAGCAGTTTGCCCAAACAGGGGGATAGCACAGATACACAGTATTTT.

The count of this clonotype is one. The chain is built from TRBV20-1 and TRBJ2-2; TRBD2 agrees at 10 bases. Trimming cost V 7 bases and J 0 bases; bases outside gene matches: 5. This CDR3 is built from 15 residues. The germline gives CDR1 DFQATT, CDR2 SNEGSKA (reference sequence). CDR3 loop: CSVSGRTTNTGELFF. The CDR3 nucleotides read TGCAGTGTTAGCGGGAGGACCACGAACACCGGGGAGCTGTTTTTT.

This chain joins TRBV7-9 and TRBJ1-1, with unresolved D. The V end was cut by 3 bases, the J end by 0 bases, with 11 bases between. The CDR3 totals 15 residues. Germline V gives CDR1 SEHNR, CDR2 FQNEAQ (reference sequence). Here the CDR3 reads CASSFPGILNTEAFF. The CDR3 nucleotides are TGTGCCAGCAGCTTCCCGGGAATTTTGAACACTGAAGCTTTCTTT.